This T cell receptor (beta chain) is from a study of blood T cell repertoires in COVID-19. The wider study: Sites in the United States, Italy and Spain provided acute and convalescent COVID-19 samples. Nucleic acid was either cDNA or gDNA, and it came from T cells, B-cell-depleted T cells, or PBMCs.

Losses at the gene ends were 2 bases for V and 6 bases for J; bases not matched to a gene: 6. There are 14 residues in the CDR3. CDR1 is KGHSH, CDR2 LQKENI, per germline. In the source study's methods: The assay estimated nucleated cells by amplifying reference gene primers. Data came from immunoSEQ multiplex PCR; TCRdb stores just in-frame clones and leaves some out. V and J calls and clone size come straight from that table; D and trimming were deduced from the DNA. This table has 200,000 or so clones, approximately 87% appearing once. V and J are TRBV18 and TRBJ2-7; the match to TRBD1 covers 8 bases. The source is a woman aged 50 to 60 with acute or convalescent COVID-19. The specimen was peripheral blood. In DNA, the CDR3 is TGTGCCAGCTCACCATTGGACAGGGTGGGCGAGCAGTACTTC. Translated: CASSPLDRVGEQYF.